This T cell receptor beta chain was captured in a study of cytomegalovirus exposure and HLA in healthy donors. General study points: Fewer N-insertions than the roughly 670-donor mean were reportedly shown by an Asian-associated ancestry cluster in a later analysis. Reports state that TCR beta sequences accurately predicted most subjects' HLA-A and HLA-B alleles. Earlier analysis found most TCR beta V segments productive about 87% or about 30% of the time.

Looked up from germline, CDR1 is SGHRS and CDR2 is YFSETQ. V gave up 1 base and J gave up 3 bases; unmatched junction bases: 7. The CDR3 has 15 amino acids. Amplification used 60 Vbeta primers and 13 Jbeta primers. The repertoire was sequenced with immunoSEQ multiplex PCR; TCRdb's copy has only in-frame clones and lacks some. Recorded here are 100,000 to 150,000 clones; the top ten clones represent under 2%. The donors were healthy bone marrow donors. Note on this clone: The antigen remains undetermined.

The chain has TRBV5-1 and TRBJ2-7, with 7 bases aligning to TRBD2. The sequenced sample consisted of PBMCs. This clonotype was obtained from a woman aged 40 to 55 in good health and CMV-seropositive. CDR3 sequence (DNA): TGCGCCAGCAGCTTGAGCAGCGGGATCTTCTACGAGCAGTACTTC. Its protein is CASSLSSGIFYEQYF. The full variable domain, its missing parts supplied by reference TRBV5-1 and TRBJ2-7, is KAGVTQTPRYLIKTRGQQVTLSCSPISGHRSVSWYQQTPGQGLQFLFEYFSETQRNKGNFPGRFSGRQFSNSRSEMNVSTLELGDSALYLCASSLSSGIFYEQYFGPGTRLTVT.